The present T cell receptor (beta chain) was sequenced within a study of T cells in Graves' hyperthyroidism and ophthalmopathy. Trimming stripped 2 bases from V and 0 bases from J, with 14 bases between. Per germline, CDR1 SGHTA and CDR2 FQGNSA. This CDR3 comprises 17 residues. RNA transcripts were the template for amplifying TCR beta CDR3 regions. During a first-round RT-PCR of the TCR CDR3, the HTBI primer set was used. A single record per CDR3 protein comes from TCRdb applying MiXCR to the multiplex PCR reads. The sample gives roughly 750,000 distinct CDR3 sequences, around 15% of which show up once; over 7.5% is in the top ten. Study-wide points: Ophthalmopathy was distinguished from stable hyperthyroidism by 13 V-J signatures.

This clonotype occurred many times. The target antigen is unknown. Material for sequencing was blood. The chain couples TRBV7-2 to TRBJ2-1; D uncertain. This clonotype originated in a man aged 18-30 years with Graves' hyperthyroidism. CDR3 in amino acids: CASSLTVVSTSYNEQFF. CDR3 sequence (DNA): TGTGCCAGCAGCTTAACGGTCGTCTCCACCTCCTACAATGAGCAGTTCTTC.